The clone carrying this T cell receptor (beta chain) showed up just a few times. Per the original data handling: Amplified reference gene primers provided the basis for estimating nucleated cell counts. Repertoires were generated with immunoSEQ multiplex PCR, while TCRdb's copy carries only in-frame clones and drops some. Clone size and V and J calls were adopted from that table, with D and trimming inferred from the DNA. The sample has over 85,000 clones, approximately 70% seen once. Trimming shortened V by 0 bases and J by 6 bases, and 10 bases separated the two germline ends. Looked up from germline, CDR1 is SGHRS and CDR2 is YFSETQ. The CDR3 extends over 13 amino acids. This sample is drawn from a study of blood T cell repertoires in COVID-19. At the level of the study: Both acute and convalescent COVID-19 samples were obtained from the United States, Italy and Spain. T cells, B-cell-depleted T cells, or PBMCs provided the cDNA or gDNA that served as material.

This clonotype was obtained from a woman in her fifties or sixties with acute or convalescent COVID-19. Source material: peripheral blood. The J gene is TRBJ2-7, the V gene TRBV5-1; the D gene is possibly TRBD1 (6 bases). CDR3 sequence: CASSLDRASEQYF. The CDR3, as DNA: TGCGCCAGCAGCTTGGACAGGGCGTCCGAGCAGTACTTC.